The table lists the clone carrying this T cell receptor beta chain with many counts. The antigen is unknown. The CDR3 is 15 amino acids. V gave up 8 bases and J gave up 6 bases, with 17 bases separating them. Germline assignment: CDR1 MNHNS and CDR2 SASEGT. The source of the sample is a study of CD8+CD57+ T cells in acquired aplastic anemia. Regarding the study as a whole: A significant difference in CD8+ Simpson's diversity between patients and controls was not found. Between patients and controls, around 31 CD8+ CDR3 sequences were found in common.

The template for TCR beta VDJ and CDR3 sequence profiling was genomic DNA. TCRdb independently ran MiXCR on the reads; one entry per CDR3 protein. This table has 150,000 to 200,000 distinct CDR3 sequences, approximately 43% appearing once. This clonotype was obtained from a human donor in good health. Sequenced input: sorted CD4+, CD8+, or CD8+CD57+ T cells (not recorded which) from PBMCs. The V gene is TRBV6-1, the J gene TRBJ1-6; the D is unclear. The CDR3 loop is CASYNPQLVNSPLHF. DNA for the CDR3: TGTGCCAGCTACAACCCACAGCTTGTTAATTCACCCCTCCACTTT.